This is a list of T cell receptor beta chains from one sample in a study of CD8+CD57+ T cells in acquired aplastic anemia. TCRdb ran MiXCR on the reads and lists one entry per CDR3 protein. Among about 250,000 distinct CDR3 sequences, approximately 45% were seen once, and the ten largest hold 7.8%. Material: sorted CD4+, CD8+, or CD8+CD57+ T cells (not recorded which) from PBMCs. The receptors come from a human donor with aplastic anemia. CDR3s include the opening cysteine and the closing phenylalanine or tryptophan. D genes are given only for firm matches. Size is stated for part of the rows, as once, few or many counts, or as a class when the clone is expanded.

>TRBV7-8|many|TRBJ1-2|NA
CASSLHRTADNSINYGYTF
TGTGCCAGCAGCTTGCATCGGACAGCCGACAATTCAATTAACTATGGCTACACCTTC
>TRBV12-3/TRBV12-4|NA|TRBJ2-7|NA
CASTRGAGGSYEQYF
TGTGCCAGCACCCGCGGGGCAGGGGGGTCCTACGAGCAGTACTTC
>TRBV6-1|NA|TRBJ2-1|NA
CASSDWLTSYNEQFF
TGTGCCAGCAGTGACTGGCTGACTTCCTACAATGAGCAGTTCTTC
>TRBV19|NA|TRBJ2-1|NA
CASSIGGEQFF
TGTGCCAGTAGTATAGGAGGTGAGCAGTTCTTC
>TRBV19|NA|TRBJ2-7|NA
CASSFRDSRGYGQYF
TGTGCCAGTAGTTTCCGGGACTCGAGGGGGTACGGGCAGTACTTC
>TRBV7-2|NA|TRBJ2-7|TRBD2
CASSLGGSSYNEQYF
TGTGCCAGCAGCTTAGGCGGGAGCTCCTACAATGAGCAGTACTTC
>TRBV5-6|many|TRBJ1-3|NA
CASSLGGTSDGNTIYF
TGTGCCAGCAGCTTGGGCGGCACAAGCGATGGAAACACCATATATTTT
>TRBV10-3|NA|TRBJ2-5|NA
CAISGGSETQYF
TGTGCCATCAGTGGTGGTAGCGAGACCCAGTACTTC
>TRBV9|many|TRBJ2-7|TRBD2
CASSPASGGTYEQYF
TGTGCCAGCAGCCCAGCTAGCGGGGGGACCTACGAGCAGTACTTC
>TRBV20-1|NA|TRBJ2-2|NA
CSARVPGLEIGELFF
TGCAGTGCTAGAGTTCCGGGACTGGAGATTGGGGAGCTGTTTTTT